This entry lists 19 T cell receptor beta chains sequenced from one sample in a study of cytomegalovirus exposure and HLA in healthy donors. The study ran its PCR with 60 Vbeta and 13 Jbeta primers. Sequencing was performed with immunoSEQ multiplex PCR; in TCRdb, only in-frame clones are kept and a portion is missing. The sample lists approximately 150,000 clones, approximately 80% seen once, with roughly 4.8% in the top ten. What was sequenced was PBMCs. The receptor set was obtained from a man aged 40-55 years in good health and CMV-seronegative.

The rearrangement joins TRBV4-3 to TRBJ2-1; 8 nucleotides align to TRBD1. The CDR3 covers 13 residues. The V and J ends lost 5 bases and 10 bases, in that order; junction bases with no gene match: 7. The V gene's germline CDR1 is LGHNA and CDR2 YSLEER. CDR3 sequence: CASSSYRDREQFF. CDR3 bases: TGCGCCAGCAGCTCTTACCGGGACAGGGAGCAGTTCTTC.

The gene calls are TRBV5-1 and TRBJ2-1; TRBD1 matches at 7 bases. The CDR3 covers 15 residues. V was clipped by 5 bases and J by 5 bases; unmatched bases: 10. The germline V gene encodes CDR1 SGHRS and CDR2 YFSETQ. Here the CDR3 reads CASRTDRVKHNEQFF. Here the CDR3 DNA reads TGCGCCAGCAGAACCGACAGGGTTAAGCACAATGAGCAGTTCTTC. Variable domain in full (rest from reference TRBV5-1 and TRBJ2-1): KAGVTQTPRYLIKTRGQQVTLSCSPISGHRSVSWYQQTPGQGLQFLFEYFSETQRNKGNFPGRFSGRQFSNSRSEMNVSTLELGDSALYLCASRTDRVKHNEQFFGPGTRLTVL.

This rearrangement joins TRBV9 to TRBJ2-7; TRBD1 matches 10 bases. J lost 6 bases, V lost 4 bases, and 7 bases had no gene match. The CDR3 extends over 14 amino acids. Germline V gene data show CDR1 as SGDLS and CDR2 as YYNGEE. The CDR3 sequence: CASSSVDRGGEQYF. CDR3 DNA: TGTGCCAGCAGCTCTGTGGACAGGGGGGGCGAGCAGTACTTC.

V and J are TRBV29-1 and TRBJ2-5, with 8 bases fitting TRBD2. CDR3 size: 13 residues. Germline loops: CDR1 SQVTM, CDR2 ANQGSEA. V dropped 7 bases and J dropped 5; count of bases not matched to a gene: 9. DNA of the CDR3: TGCAGCGGGCTGGGACTAGATAGTGAGACCCAGTACTTC. Residues: CSGLGLDSETQYF.

The chain has TRBV7-9 and TRBJ2-5; D is possibly TRBD1 (7 bases). V dropped 6 bases and J dropped 2 bases, with 13 bases sitting between them. CDR1 is SEHNR, CDR2 FQNEAQ, per germline (reference sequence). There are 14 residues in the CDR3. The CDR3 here is CASREGAVQETQYF. The CDR3 DNA reads as TGTGCCAGCAGGGAGGGGGCGGTTCAAGAGACCCAGTACTTC.

In DNA form, the CDR3 reads TGTGCCAGCGGACTATGGACAGGTTACAATGAGCAGTTCTTC. Translated: CASGLWTGYNEQFF. The genes are TRBV5-6 and TRBJ2-1; tentatively, D is TRBD1 (7 bases). Germline V gene sequence: CDR1 SGHDT, CDR2 YYEEEE. CDR3 length: 14 amino acids. The V and J ends lost 7 bases and 4 bases respectively, with 15 bases between them.

The chain has TRBV29-1 and TRBJ2-5; 13 bases fit TRBD2. The J call may not be correct, given that the DNA end is closer to TRBJ2-7. CDR1 is SQVTM and CDR2 is ANQGSEA in the germline V gene. CDR3 size: 18 residues. The CDR3 DNA sequence: TGCAGCGTTGAAGAAAGCGACCGACTAGCGGGGGGTGTCTACGAGCAGTACTTC. Translating gives CSVEESDRLAGGVYEQYF.

The chain has TRBV18 and TRBJ1-1; weak D call: TRBD1 (5 bases). Per germline, CDR1 KGHSH and CDR2 LQKENI. The CDR3 is made up of 18 amino acids. Trimming pared 2 bases from V and 1 base from J, leaving 20 bases between. DNA of the CDR3: TGTGCCAGCTCACCATTAAGTGCGGGAGACAGAACGAACACTGAAGCTTTCTTT. Translating it yields CASSPLSAGDRTNTEAFF.

This clone was recorded once. The rearrangement links TRBV5-4 to TRBJ1-5, with a tentative D call TRBD1 (6 bases). Germline lookup yields CDR1 SGHNT and CDR2 YYREEE (reference sequence). The V end was cut by 3 bases, the J end by 0 bases, with 13 bases between. This CDR3 has 16 residues. CDR3 nucleotide sequence: TGTGCCAGCAGCTACGGCGGGGGCTATAGCAATCAGCCCCAGCATTTT. It specifies CASSYGGGYSNQPQHF.

The CDR3 region is CASSPGPNEKLFF. CDR3 in DNA: TGTGCCAGCAGCCCTGGGCCTAATGAAAAACTGTTTTTT. The J gene is TRBJ1-4, the V gene TRBV6-4; no definite D call. CDR1 is MRHNA, CDR2 SNTAGT, per germline. The CDR3 is 13 amino acids. With 6 bases removed from V and 3 bases from J, the gap between germline ends came to 8 bases.

The chain recombines TRBV5-4 with TRBJ2-1, with a weak D call TRBD2 (6 bases). Trimming pared 0 bases from V and 6 bases from J, leaving 10 bases between. CDR3 length: 14 amino acids. Per the germline V gene, CDR1 is SGHNT and CDR2 is YYREEE (reference sequence). The CDR3 DNA is TGTGCCAGCAGCTTGGGCGGGACCCGCAATGAGCAGTTCTTC. Its translation is CASSLGGTRNEQFF.

The chain couples TRBV19 to TRBJ1-3, with D possibly being TRBD1 (6 bases). V was cut by 9 bases and J by 1 base, with 19 bases left in between. CDR3 length: 16 residues. The germline gives CDR1 LNHDA, CDR2 SQIVND (reference sequence). The CDR3 DNA sequence: TGTGCCAGCCAGAGGGCAACAGGGTCTTCTGGAAACACCATATATTTT. The encoded protein is CASQRATGSSGNTIYF.

This chain links TRBV29-1 with TRBJ1-5; no firm D call. Trimming shortened V by 4 bases and J by 4 bases, and 11 bases separated the two germline ends. Germline CDR1 and CDR2: SQVTM and ANQGSEA. The CDR3 is 13 amino acids. The chain's CDR3 is CSVAAAVNQPQHF. The CDR3 DNA reads TGCAGCGTTGCGGCGGCGGTTAATCAGCCCCAGCATTTT.

This rearrangement joins TRBV6-5 to TRBJ1-2; D possibly corresponds to TRBD1 (5 bases). The CDR3 covers 15 residues. The germline V and J ends were trimmed by 2 bases and 2 bases, with 12 bases remaining between them. In germline, CDR1 is MNHEY, CDR2 SVGAGI. The CDR3 nucleotides are TGTGCCAGCAGTTACGGGACTGGCCCAAACTATGGCTACACCTTC. Encoded protein: CASSYGTGPNYGYTF.

This rearrangement joins TRBV6-5 to TRBJ2-1; maybe TRBD2 (5 bases). Germline CDR1 MNHEY, CDR2 SVGAGI. V was cut by 8 bases and J by 3 bases, with 14 bases left in between. CDR3 length equals 14 residues. In DNA form, the CDR3 reads TGTGCCAGCTATGATCCGGGGTTCTACAATGAGCAGTTCTTC. Translation gives CASYDPGFYNEQFF.

The J gene is TRBJ2-5, the V gene TRBV10-3, with a possible D match to TRBD1 (6 bases). Trimming cost V 4 bases and J 2 bases, with 8 bases left between them. Germline V gives CDR1 ENHRY, CDR2 SYGVKD. The CDR3 is 13 residues long. The DNA of the CDR3 is TGTGCCATCAGTGGGACAGTTCAAGAGACCCAGTACTTC. It encodes CAISGTVQETQYF.

This clone came up once. The chain is built from TRBV6-5 and TRBJ2-5, with D tentatively TRBD1 (6 bases). Germline V lookup: CDR1 MNHEY, CDR2 SVGAGI. The CDR3 is 13 residues long. V lost 2 bases and J 4 bases, leaving 8 bases between the germline ends. The CDR3 reads CASSYNRVETQYF. The DNA for the CDR3 is TGTGCCAGCAGTTACAACAGGGTAGAGACCCAGTACTTC.

The chain combines TRBV27 with TRBJ1-3; TRBD1 aligns across 9 bases. The CDR3 is 15 residues long. The germline CDR1 and CDR2 sequences are MNHEY and SMNVEV (reference sequence). The ends lost 3 bases at V and 2 bases at J; junction bases unmatched: 2. CDR3 bases: TGTGCCAGCAGTTTTGGACAGGGGCCTGGAAACACCATATATTTT. Encoded protein: CASSFGQGPGNTIYF.

The chain recombines TRBV5-1 with TRBJ2-3; D is uncertain. The CDR3 is made up of 13 amino acids. The V end was cut by 3 bases, the J end by 6 bases, with 11 bases between. Per germline, CDR1 SGHRS and CDR2 YFSETQ. The CDR3 reads CASSSPSVDTQYF. The CDR3, as DNA: TGCGCCAGCAGCTCTCCCTCGGTGGATACGCAGTATTTT.